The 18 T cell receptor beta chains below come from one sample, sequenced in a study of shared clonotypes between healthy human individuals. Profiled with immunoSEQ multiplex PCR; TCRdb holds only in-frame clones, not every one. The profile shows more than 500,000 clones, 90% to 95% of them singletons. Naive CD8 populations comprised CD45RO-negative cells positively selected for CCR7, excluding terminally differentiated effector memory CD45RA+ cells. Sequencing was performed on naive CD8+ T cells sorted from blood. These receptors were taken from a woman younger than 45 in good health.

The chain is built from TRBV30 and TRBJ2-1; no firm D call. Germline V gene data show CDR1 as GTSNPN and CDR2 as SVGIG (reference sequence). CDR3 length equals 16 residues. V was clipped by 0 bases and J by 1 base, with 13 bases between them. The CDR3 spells CAWSVTFYESYNEQFF. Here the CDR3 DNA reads TGTGCCTGGAGTGTAACTTTTTATGAATCCTACAATGAGCAGTTCTTC.

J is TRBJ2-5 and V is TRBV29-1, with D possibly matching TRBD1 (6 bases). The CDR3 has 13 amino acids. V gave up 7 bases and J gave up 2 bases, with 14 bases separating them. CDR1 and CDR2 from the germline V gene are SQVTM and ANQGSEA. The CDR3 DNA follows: TGCAGCGCTGGGGCTAGGGGGCAAGAGACCCAGTACTTC. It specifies CSAGARGQETQYF.

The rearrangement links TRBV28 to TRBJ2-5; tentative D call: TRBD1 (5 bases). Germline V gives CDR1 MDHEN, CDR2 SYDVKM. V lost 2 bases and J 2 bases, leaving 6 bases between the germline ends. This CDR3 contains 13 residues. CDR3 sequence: CASSLPGQETQYF. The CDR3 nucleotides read TGTGCCAGCAGTTTACCAGGGCAAGAGACCCAGTACTTC.

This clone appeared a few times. The CDR3 coding sequence is TGCGCCAGCAGCTTGGATGGCAGGGCGCACTATGGCTACACCTTC. It translates to CASSLDGRAHYGYTF. This rearrangement joins TRBV5-1 to TRBJ1-2, with D perhaps TRBD1 (5 bases). The CDR3 has 15 residues. V dropped 0 bases and J dropped 3 bases, with 12 bases sitting between them. Germline V gene sequence: CDR1 SGHRS, CDR2 YFSETQ. The full variable domain, in which reference TRBV5-1 and TRBJ1-2 provide the parts outside the CDR3, is KAGVTQTPRYLIKTRGQQVTLSCSPISGHRSVSWYQQTPGQGLQFLFEYFSETQRNKGNFPGRFSGRQFSNSRSEMNVSTLELGDSALYLCASSLDGRAHYGYTFGSGTRLTVV.

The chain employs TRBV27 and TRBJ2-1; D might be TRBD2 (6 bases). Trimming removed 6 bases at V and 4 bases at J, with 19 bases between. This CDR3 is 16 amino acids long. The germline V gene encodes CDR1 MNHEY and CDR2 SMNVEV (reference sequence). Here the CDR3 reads CASRSAYGGVYNEQFF. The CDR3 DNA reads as TGTGCCAGCAGATCGGCGTACGGGGGTGTGTACAATGAGCAGTTCTTC.

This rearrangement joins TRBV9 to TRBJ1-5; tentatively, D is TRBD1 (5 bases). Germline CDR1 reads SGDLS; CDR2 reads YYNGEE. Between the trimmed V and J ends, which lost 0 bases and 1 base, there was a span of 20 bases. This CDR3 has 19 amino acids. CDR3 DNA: TGTGCCAGCAGCGTAGAGTCGCAGCAGGGCGTGGGGAGCAATCAGCCCCAGCATTTT. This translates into CASSVESQQGVGSNQPQHF.

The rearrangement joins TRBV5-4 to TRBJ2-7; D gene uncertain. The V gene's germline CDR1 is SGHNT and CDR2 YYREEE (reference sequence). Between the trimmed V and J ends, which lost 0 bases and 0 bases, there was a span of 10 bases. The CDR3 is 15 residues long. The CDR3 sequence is CASSLAERTSYEQYF. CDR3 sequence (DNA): TGTGCCAGCAGCTTGGCCGAAAGGACCTCCTACGAGCAGTACTTC.

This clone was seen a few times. CDR3 DNA: TGCGCCAGCAGCTTTTCAGGGACAGGGAATACCTACGAGCAGTACTTC. Encoded protein: CASSFSGTGNTYEQYF. The chain joins TRBV5-1 to TRBJ2-7, with 9 positions matching TRBD1. Germline assignment: CDR1 SGHRS and CDR2 YFSETQ. CDR3 length: 16 residues. With V trimmed by 2 bases and J by 2 bases, 8 bases remained unmatched.

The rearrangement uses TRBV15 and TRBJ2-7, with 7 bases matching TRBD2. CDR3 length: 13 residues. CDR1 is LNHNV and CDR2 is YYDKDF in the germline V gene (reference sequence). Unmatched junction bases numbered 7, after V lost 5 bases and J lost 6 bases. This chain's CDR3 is CATSGRAGGEQYF. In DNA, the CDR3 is TGTGCCACCAGCGGGAGGGCGGGCGGCGAGCAGTACTTC. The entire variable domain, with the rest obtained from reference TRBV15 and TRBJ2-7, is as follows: DAMVIQNPRYQVTQFGKPVTLSCSQTLNHNVMYWYQQKSSQAPKLLFHYYDKDFNNEADTPDNFQSRRPNTSFCFLDIRSPGLGDTAMYLCATSGRAGGEQYFGPGTRLTVT.

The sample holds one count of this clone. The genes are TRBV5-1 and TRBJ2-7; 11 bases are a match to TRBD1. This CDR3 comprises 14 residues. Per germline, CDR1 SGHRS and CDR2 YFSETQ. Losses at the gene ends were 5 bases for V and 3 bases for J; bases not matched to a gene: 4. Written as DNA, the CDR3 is TGCGCCAGCAGACAAGGGACAGGGGGCTACGAGCAGTACTTC. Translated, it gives CASRQGTGGYEQYF.

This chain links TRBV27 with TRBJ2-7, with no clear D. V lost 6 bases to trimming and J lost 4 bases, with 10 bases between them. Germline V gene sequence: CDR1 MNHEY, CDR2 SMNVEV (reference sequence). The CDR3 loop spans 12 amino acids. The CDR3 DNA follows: TGTGCCAGCAGCCCAAAAGGGTACGAGCAGTACTTC. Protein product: CASSPKGYEQYF.

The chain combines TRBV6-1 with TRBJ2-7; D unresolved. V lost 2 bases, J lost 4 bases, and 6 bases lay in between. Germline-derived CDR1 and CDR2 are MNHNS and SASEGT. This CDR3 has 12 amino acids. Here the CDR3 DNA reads TGTGCCAGCAGTGAAACCGCTTACGAGCAGTACTTC. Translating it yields CASSETAYEQYF.

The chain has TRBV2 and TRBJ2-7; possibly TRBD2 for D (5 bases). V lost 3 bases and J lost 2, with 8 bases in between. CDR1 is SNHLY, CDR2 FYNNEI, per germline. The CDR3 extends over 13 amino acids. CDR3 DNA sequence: TGTGCCAGCAGTGACGGACTTACCTACGAGCAGTACTTC. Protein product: CASSDGLTYEQYF.

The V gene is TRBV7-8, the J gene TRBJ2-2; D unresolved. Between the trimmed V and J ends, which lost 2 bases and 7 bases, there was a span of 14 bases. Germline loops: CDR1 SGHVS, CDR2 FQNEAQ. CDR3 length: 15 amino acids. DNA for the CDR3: TGTGCCAGCAGCTTAAAGGCAGGCAGCATCGGGGAGCTGTTTTTT. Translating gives CASSLKAGSIGELFF.

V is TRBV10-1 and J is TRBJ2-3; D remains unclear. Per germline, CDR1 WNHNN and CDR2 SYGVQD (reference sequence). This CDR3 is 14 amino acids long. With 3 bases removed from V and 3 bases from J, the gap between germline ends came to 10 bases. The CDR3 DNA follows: TGCGCCAGCAGTGAAGGCAGAGTAACAGATACGCAGTATTTT. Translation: CASSEGRVTDTQYF.

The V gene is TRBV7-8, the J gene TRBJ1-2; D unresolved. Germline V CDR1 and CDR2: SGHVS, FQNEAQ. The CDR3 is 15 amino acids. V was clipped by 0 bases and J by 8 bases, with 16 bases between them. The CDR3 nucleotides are TGTGCCAGCAGCTTAGCAATTGCATATTGGCGGGGCTACACCTTC. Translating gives CASSLAIAYWRGYTF.

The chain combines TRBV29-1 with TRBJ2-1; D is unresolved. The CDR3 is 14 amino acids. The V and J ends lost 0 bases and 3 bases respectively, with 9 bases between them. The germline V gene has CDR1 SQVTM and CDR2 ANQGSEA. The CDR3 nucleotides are TGCAGCGTTGAAGAACTTTCCCGCTACAATGAGCAGTTCTTC. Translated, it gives CSVEELSRYNEQFF.

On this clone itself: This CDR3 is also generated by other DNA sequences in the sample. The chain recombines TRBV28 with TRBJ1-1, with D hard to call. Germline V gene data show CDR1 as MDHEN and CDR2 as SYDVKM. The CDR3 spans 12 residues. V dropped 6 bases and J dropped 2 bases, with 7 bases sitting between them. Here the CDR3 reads CASSPGNTEAFF. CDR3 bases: TGTGCCAGCAGCCCGGGCAACACTGAAGCTTTCTTT.